The sequence of this TCR beta chain was determined in a study of monozygotic twins with inflammatory bowel disease (dated by TCRdb to between 2018 and 2021). As for the study more broadly: The full study comprised about 28 monozygotic twin pairs: nine German pairs (four IBD-concordant, five IBD-discordant) and 19 IBD-discordant Danish pairs. The search for disease-associated traits relied mainly on comparing IBD patients with their genetically identical healthy co-twins within discordant pairs. Each individual had, on average, about 151 000 unique TCRalpha sequences and 181 000 unique TCRbeta sequences available for analysis. On the study overall, not on this receptor specifically: Compared with healthy twins, IBD patients had fewer clonotypes in common with other individuals, a difference most pronounced in patients showing signs of disease activity. Distinction between different T cell subtypes could not be achieved in the analysis. Differing immunosuppressive treatments among patients may have added background noise and inter-individual variability to the repertoires. No single strong signal or clonotype linked to IBD turned up in the results, so the idea that one exists was not supported. No difference in repertoire similarity was observed between concordant and discordant twins, possibly owing to limited statistical power. IBD patients had lower TCRbeta repertoire diversity, measured by the inverse Simpson index, than their healthy co-twins.

Comments on this clonotype: No cognate antigen has been identified for it.

Counted from cysteine to phenylalanine, this CDR3 has 15 amino acids. The DNA sequence is not available. Library preparation employed 5' RACE. For each TCR library, about 4,000 ng of total RNA was used. For each sample, cDNA synthesis was carried out in eight separate reactions using SMARTScribe reverse transcriptase. During cDNA synthesis, template switching was used to introduce unique molecular identifiers that contained a 6-nucleotide sample barcode. Amplification of TCRalpha and TCRbeta cDNA involved two nested PCRs of about 15 and 9 cycles, and each PCR was followed by bead purification. Before amplification, the cDNA was treated with uracil DNA-glycosylase and purified using the QIAquick PCR purification kit. The second PCR added Illumina TruSeq-compatible adapters along with sample-specific barcodes. Library quality and concentration were assessed using TapeStation and Qubit, and approximately 5 ng of each library was pooled. Sequencing of pooled libraries was carried out on an Illumina HiSeq2500 single-index Rapid Run using 2 x 100 bp reads and custom sequencing primers. The authors' analysis ran thus. UMI-based consensus assembly with MiGEC version 1.2.6 was used to correct PCR and sequencing errors. V(D)J alignment, clonotype assembly and CDR3 extraction were performed with MiXCR version 2.1.1. Normalisation of gene usage, clonotype sharing and MAIT/NKT TCR abundance was achieved by analysing the top 1000, 10 000 and 20 000 clonotypes per sample. Diversity was computed as the inverse Simpson index with the vegan R package after downsampling to 27 000 UMIs. Statistical testing used paired Mann-Whitney U tests on the discordant twin pairs and applied Benjamini-Hochberg correction for multiple testing. After TCRdb reprocessed the reads, each CDR3 protein sequence was kept as one row, without DNA. TCRdb's processing, not the study's, gives the V and J calls here. The sample table includes more than 300,000 distinct CDR3 sequences. The top ten clonotypes cover 2.6% of the sample.

From each donor, an approximately 2.5 ml peripheral blood sample was collected into PAXgene tubes and stored at -80 degrees C. Total RNA was isolated from whole blood with the PAXgene blood miRNA kit on an automated QIAcube, without T cell sorting. Peripheral blood from monozygotic twin pairs, either concordant or discordant for inflammatory bowel disease, underwent deep TCRalpha and TCRbeta repertoire profiling that used unique molecular barcoding. Smoking habits were recorded for all twin pairs, with individuals classified as current, former or never smokers. This receptor was taken from a human donor with ulcerative colitis or Crohn's disease, or a healthy co-twin of an affected twin (not recorded which). The sample comprised blood. This receptor chain uses TRBV12-3 or TRBV12-4 and TRBJ2-5; TCRdb picks TRBD1, but there is no DNA to check that call. The CDR3 region reads CASSPTGTNKEAQYF.